This T cell receptor (beta chain) comes out of a study of blood T cell repertoires in COVID-19. Study-wide context: PBMCs, B-cell-depleted T cells, or T cells were the source of the cDNA or gDNA that made up the material.

Profiling relied on immunoSEQ multiplex PCR, and the TCRdb table lists in-frame clones only, not all of them. The sample shows 150,000 to 180,000 clones, 70% to 90% of them seen only once. CDR3 length equals 13 residues. Germline lookup yields CDR1 MGHRA and CDR2 YSYEKL. Trimming left V 4 bases short and J 5 bases short, with 11 bases between. The rearrangement uses TRBV4-1 and TRBJ2-5; D gene uncertain. This TCR was recovered from a man aged 55 to 69 with COVID-19, enrolled during active disease. Material for sequencing was peripheral blood. CDR3 sequence (DNA): TGCGCCAGCAGCCTGGTCATCGGGGAGACCCAGTACTTC. Encoded protein: CASSLVIGETQYF.